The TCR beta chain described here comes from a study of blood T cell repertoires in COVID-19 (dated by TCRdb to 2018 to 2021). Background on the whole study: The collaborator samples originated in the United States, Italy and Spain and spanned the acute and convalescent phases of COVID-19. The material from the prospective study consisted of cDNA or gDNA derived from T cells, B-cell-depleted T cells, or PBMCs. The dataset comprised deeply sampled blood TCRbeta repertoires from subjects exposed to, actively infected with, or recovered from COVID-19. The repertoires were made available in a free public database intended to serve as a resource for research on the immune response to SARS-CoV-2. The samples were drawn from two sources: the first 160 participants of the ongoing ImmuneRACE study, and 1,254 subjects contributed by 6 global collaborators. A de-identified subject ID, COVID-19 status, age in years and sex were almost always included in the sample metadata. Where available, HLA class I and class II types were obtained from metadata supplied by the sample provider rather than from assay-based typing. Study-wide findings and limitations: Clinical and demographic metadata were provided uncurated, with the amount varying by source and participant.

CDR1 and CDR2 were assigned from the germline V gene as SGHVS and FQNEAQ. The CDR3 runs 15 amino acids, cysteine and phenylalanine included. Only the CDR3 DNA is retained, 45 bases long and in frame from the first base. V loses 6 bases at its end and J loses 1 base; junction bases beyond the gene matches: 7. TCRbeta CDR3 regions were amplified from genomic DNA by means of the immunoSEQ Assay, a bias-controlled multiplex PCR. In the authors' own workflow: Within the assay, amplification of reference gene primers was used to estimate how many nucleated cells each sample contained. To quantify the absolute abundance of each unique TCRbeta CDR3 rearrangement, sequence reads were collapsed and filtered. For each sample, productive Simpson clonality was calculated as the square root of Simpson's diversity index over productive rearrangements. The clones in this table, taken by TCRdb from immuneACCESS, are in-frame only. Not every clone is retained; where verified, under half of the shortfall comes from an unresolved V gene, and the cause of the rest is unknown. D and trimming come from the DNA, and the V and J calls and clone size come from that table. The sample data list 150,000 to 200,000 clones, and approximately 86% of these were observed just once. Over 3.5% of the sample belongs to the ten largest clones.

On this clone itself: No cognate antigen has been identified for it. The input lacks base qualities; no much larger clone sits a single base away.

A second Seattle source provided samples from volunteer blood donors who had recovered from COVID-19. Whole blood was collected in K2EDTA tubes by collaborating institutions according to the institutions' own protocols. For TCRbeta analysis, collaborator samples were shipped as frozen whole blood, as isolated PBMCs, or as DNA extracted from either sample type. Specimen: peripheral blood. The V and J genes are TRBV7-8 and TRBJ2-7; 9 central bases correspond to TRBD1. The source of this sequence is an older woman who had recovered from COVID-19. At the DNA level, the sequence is TGTGCCAGCAGTTCCGACAGGGGGGCATCCTACGAGCAGTACTTC. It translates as CASSSDRGASYEQYF.